Following are 16 T cell receptor beta chains from one sample sequenced in a study of blood T cell repertoires in COVID-19. The protocol was immunoSEQ multiplex PCR, while the TCRdb copy is restricted to in-frame clones and leaves out a portion. Of 80,000 to 90,000 clones listed, 75% to 90% are singletons. Sequencing was performed on peripheral blood. The receptors derive from an elderly man with active or convalescent COVID-19.

The chain has TRBV2 and TRBJ1-2, with 7 nucleotides matching TRBD1. Germline-derived CDR1 and CDR2 are SNHLY and FYNNEI. J was trimmed by 4 bases and V by 5 bases; bases with no gene match: 4. The CDR3 covers 13 residues. The CDR3 DNA is TGTGCCAGCAGTCCAGGGGGTAGCTATGGCTACACCTTC. It encodes CASSPGGSYGYTF. The complete variable domain, with remaining parts taken from reference TRBV2 and TRBJ1-2, reads EPEVTQTPSHQVTQMGQEVILRCVPISNHLYFYWYRQILGQKVEFLVSFYNNEISEKSEIFDDQFSVERPDGSNFTLKIRSTKLEDSAMYFCASSPGGSYGYTFGSGTRLTVV.

V gene TRBV24-1 combines with J gene TRBJ2-2; perhaps TRBD2 as D (6 bases). The V gene lost 9 bases and the J gene lost 0 bases, with 13 bases spanning the gap. This CDR3 has 15 amino acids. Germline values: CDR1 KGHDR, CDR2 SFDVKD. CDR3 in amino acids: CATPVERANTGELFF. The CDR3, as DNA: TGTGCCACCCCTGTGGAGCGGGCGAACACCGGGGAGCTGTTTTTT.

This rearrangement joins TRBV14 to TRBJ2-1, with TRBD2 matching over 13 bases. The germline V gene has CDR1 SGHDN and CDR2 FVKESK. Trimming cost V 6 bases and J 7 bases; bases outside gene matches: 18. This CDR3 has 19 residues. CDR3 sequence: CASSAYLGLAGRTGNEQFF. The CDR3 DNA reads TGTGCCAGCAGTGCATACCTGGGACTAGCGGGAAGGACGGGGAATGAGCAGTTCTTC.

The gene calls are TRBV7-2 and TRBJ1-1; D gene uncertain. Trimming shortened V by 2 bases and J by 1 base, and 5 bases separated the two germline ends. The CDR3 length is 13 residues. Germline V lookup: CDR1 SGHTA, CDR2 FQGNSA. The CDR3 nucleotides are TGTGCCAGCAGCTTACAGTCGAACACTGAAGCTTTCTTT. This encodes CASSLQSNTEAFF.

V is TRBV5-1 and J is TRBJ2-5; D not certain. The germline V gene encodes CDR1 SGHRS and CDR2 YFSETQ. The CDR3 consists of 15 residues. V lost 0 bases to trimming and J lost 5 bases, with 14 bases between them. The CDR3 DNA is TGCGCCAGCAGCTTGGGGGCCGCCCTCGAGGAGACCCAGTACTTC. Translated: CASSLGAALEETQYF.

This rearrangement joins TRBV2 to TRBJ2-1; weak D call: TRBD2 (6 bases). The CDR3 extends over 15 amino acids. Germline V gene lookup returns CDR1 SNHLY and CDR2 FYNNEI. V lost 3 bases and J 4 bases, leaving 13 bases between the germline ends. The CDR3, as DNA: TGTGCCAGCAGTGACGGAGGGGACGTTTACAATGAGCAGTTCTTC. This sequence encodes CASSDGGDVYNEQFF.

V gene TRBV2 combines with J gene TRBJ1-5, with D possibly matching TRBD1 (6 bases). Germline values: CDR1 SNHLY, CDR2 FYNNEI. Trimming pared 4 bases from V and 4 bases from J, leaving 17 bases between. The CDR3 runs to 16 residues. The CDR3 spells CASSAGPIRGNQPQHF. Here the CDR3 DNA reads TGTGCCAGCAGTGCAGGGCCTATCAGGGGAAATCAGCCCCAGCATTTT.

The chain is built from TRBV27 and TRBJ2-1; TRBD2 matches at 14 bases. J was trimmed by 6 bases and V by 4 bases; bases with no gene match: 5. The CDR3 is 16 amino acids. The germline V gene encodes CDR1 MNHEY and CDR2 SMNVEV (reference sequence). The CDR3: CASSSRLAGGANEQFF. As DNA, the CDR3 is TGTGCCAGCAGTTCGCGACTAGCGGGAGGGGCCAATGAGCAGTTCTTC.

The V gene is TRBV27, the J gene TRBJ1-1; D might be TRBD1 (6 bases). CDR1 is MNHEY, CDR2 SMNVEV, per germline (reference sequence). Between the trimmed V and J ends, which lost 0 bases and 2 bases, there was a span of 22 bases. The CDR3 spans 19 residues. CDR3 in DNA: TGTGCCAGCAGTTTATCGGGGGCCGACGGGGGACTAGTTAACACTGAAGCTTTCTTT. Residues: CASSLSGADGGLVNTEAFF.

This chain connects TRBV30 to TRBJ2-7; TRBD2 matches at 9 bases. The J segment lost 6 bases and the V segment lost 2 bases, leaving 8 bases of the junction unmatched. CDR1 and CDR2 (germline): GTSNPN, SVGIG (reference sequence). This CDR3 comprises 14 residues. In DNA, the CDR3 is TGTGCCTGGAGTATGGGGACTAGCTCTACCGAGCAGTACTTC. As protein: CAWSMGTSSTEQYF.

This clone occurred a few times. This chain connects TRBV5-1 to TRBJ1-2; D not resolved. V was cut by 4 bases and J by 8 bases, with 18 bases left in between. From germline, CDR1 is SGHRS and CDR2 YFSETQ. The CDR3 contains 14 residues. The DNA of the CDR3 is TGCGCCAGCAGCGTCGAAGATAGCGCACGGGGCTACACCTTC. Protein sequence: CASSVEDSARGYTF.

V and J are TRBV2 and TRBJ1-5, with D possibly matching TRBD1 (5 bases). V gave up 6 bases and J gave up 5 bases, with 17 bases separating them. The CDR3 sequence is 15 residues long. CDR1 and CDR2 from the germline V gene are SNHLY and FYNNEI. The CDR3 sequence: CASSRLGREDQPQHF. DNA for the CDR3: TGTGCCAGCAGCCGCCTGGGGCGCGAAGATCAGCCCCAGCATTTT.

This chain connects TRBV9 to TRBJ2-1, with 9 bases identical to TRBD2. This CDR3 is built from 15 residues. The J segment lost 6 bases and the V segment lost 0 bases, leaving 4 bases of the junction unmatched. Germline V gene sequence: CDR1 SGDLS, CDR2 YYNGEE. The CDR3 here is CASSVGGLAGNEQFF. The CDR3 DNA sequence: TGTGCCAGCAGCGTAGGGGGACTAGCTGGCAATGAGCAGTTCTTC.

The genes are TRBV27 and TRBJ1-5; 8 nucleotides agree with TRBD1. The junction had 5 bases not matched to a gene; V was cut back by 6 bases and J by 1 base. CDR3 size: 15 residues. Germline CDR1 and CDR2: MNHEY and SMNVEV (reference sequence). The CDR3 DNA is TGTGCCAGCAGGCTGACAGGGGCGAGCAATCAGCCCCAGCATTTT. Its translation is CASRLTGASNQPQHF.

The gene calls are TRBV7-6 and TRBJ2-1; 7 bases line up with TRBD2. The J segment lost 5 bases and the V segment lost 5 bases, leaving 12 bases of the junction unmatched. Germline assignment: CDR1 SGHVS and CDR2 FNYEAQ. This CDR3 is built from 16 residues. The CDR3 sequence is CASSLLAEMIHNEQFF. CDR3 nucleotide sequence: TGTGCCAGCAGCCTCCTAGCGGAAATGATACACAATGAGCAGTTCTTC.

V gene TRBV19 combines with J gene TRBJ1-5, with 9 bases lining up with TRBD1. The V segment lost 6 bases and the J segment 4 bases; nucleotides outside the gene matches: 7. The germline CDR1 and CDR2 sequences are LNHDA and SQIVND (reference sequence). CDR3 length: 15 amino acids. The CDR3 loop is CASRRTGAKNQPQHF. The CDR3 bases are TGTGCCAGTAGGCGGACAGGGGCGAAAAATCAGCCCCAGCATTTT.